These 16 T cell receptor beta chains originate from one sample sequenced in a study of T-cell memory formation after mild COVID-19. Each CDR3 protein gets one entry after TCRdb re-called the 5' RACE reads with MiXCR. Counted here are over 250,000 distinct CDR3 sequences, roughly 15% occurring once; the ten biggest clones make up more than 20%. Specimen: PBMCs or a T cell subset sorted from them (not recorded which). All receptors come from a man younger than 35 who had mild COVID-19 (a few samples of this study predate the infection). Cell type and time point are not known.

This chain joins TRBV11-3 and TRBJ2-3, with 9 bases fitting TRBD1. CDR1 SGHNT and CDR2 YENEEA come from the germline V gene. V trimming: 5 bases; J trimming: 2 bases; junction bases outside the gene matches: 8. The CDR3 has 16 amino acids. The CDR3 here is CASSRTWTGDTDTQYF. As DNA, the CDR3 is TGTGCCAGCAGCCGCACTTGGACAGGGGACACAGATACGCAGTATTTT.

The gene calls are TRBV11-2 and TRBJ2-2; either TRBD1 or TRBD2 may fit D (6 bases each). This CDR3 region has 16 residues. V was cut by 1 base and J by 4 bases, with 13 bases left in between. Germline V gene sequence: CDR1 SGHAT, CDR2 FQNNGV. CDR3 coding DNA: TGTGCCAGCAGCTTAGGGACGGGGGCCCTCACCGGGGAGCTGTTTTTT. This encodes CASSLGTGALTGELFF.

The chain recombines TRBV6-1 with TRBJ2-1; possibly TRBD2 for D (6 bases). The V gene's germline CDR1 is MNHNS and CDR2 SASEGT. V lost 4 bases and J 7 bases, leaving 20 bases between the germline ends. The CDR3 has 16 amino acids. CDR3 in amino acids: CASSATSTRTQNEQFF. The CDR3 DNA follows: TGTGCCAGCAGTGCAACTTCGACTAGGACCCAAAATGAGCAGTTCTTC.

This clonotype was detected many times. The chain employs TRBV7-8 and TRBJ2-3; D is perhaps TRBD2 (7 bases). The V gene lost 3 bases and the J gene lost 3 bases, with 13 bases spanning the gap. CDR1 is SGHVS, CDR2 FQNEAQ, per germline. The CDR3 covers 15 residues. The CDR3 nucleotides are TGTGCCAGCAGCTTCGGGGGGCTTGGTACAGATACGCAGTATTTT. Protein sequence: CASSFGGLGTDTQYF. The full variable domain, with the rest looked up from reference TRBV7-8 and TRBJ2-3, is GAGVSQSPRYKVAKRGQDVALRCDPISGHVSLFWYQQALGQGPEFLTYFQNEAQLDKSGLPSDRFFAERPEGSVSTLKIQRTQQEDSAVYLCASSFGGLGTDTQYFGPGTRLTVL.

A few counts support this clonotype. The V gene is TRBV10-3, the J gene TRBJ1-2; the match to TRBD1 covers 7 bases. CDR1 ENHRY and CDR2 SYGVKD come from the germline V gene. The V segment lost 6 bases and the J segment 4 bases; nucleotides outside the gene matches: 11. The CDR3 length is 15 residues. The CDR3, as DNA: TGTGCCATCAGCGATTCAGGACAGGACCTCTATGGCTACACCTTC. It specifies CAISDSGQDLYGYTF.

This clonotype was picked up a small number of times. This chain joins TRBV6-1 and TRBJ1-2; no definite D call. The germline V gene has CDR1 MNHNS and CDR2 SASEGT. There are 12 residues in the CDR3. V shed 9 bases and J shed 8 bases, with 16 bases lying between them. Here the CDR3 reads CASHGLSSGYTF. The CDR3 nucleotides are TGTGCCAGTCACGGCCTATCATCGGGCTACACCTTC.

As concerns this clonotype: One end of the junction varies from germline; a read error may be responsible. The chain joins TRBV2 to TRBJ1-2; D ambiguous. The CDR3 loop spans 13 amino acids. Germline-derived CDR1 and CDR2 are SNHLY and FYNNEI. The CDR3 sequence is CDSSYTDLTGYTF. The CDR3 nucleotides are TGTGACAGCAGCTACACGGACTTAACGGGCTACACCTTC.

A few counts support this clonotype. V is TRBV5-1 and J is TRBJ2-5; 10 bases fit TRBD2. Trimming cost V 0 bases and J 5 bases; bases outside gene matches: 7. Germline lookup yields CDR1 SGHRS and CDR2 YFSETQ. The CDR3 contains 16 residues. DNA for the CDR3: TGCGCCAGCAGCTTGGAGCGGGGGGGCCGACGGGAGACCCAGTACTTC. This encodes CASSLERGGRRETQYF.

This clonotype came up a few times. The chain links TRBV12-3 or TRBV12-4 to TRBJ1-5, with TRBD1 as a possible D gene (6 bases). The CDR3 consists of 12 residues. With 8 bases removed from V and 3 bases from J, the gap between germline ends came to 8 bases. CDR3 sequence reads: CASGGHNQPQHF. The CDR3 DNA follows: TGTGCCAGCGGGGGCCACAATCAGCCCCAGCATTTT.

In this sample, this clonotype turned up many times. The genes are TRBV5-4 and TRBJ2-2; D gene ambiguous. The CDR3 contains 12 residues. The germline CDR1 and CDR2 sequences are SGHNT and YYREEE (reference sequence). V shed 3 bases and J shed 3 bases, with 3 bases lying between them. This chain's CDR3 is CASSSYTGELFF. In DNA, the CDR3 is TGTGCCAGCAGCTCTTACACCGGGGAGCTGTTTTTT. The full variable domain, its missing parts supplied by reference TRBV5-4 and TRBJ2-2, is ETGVTQSPTHLIKTRGQQVTLRCSSQSGHNTVSWYQQALGQGPQFIFQYYREEENGRGNFPPRFSGLQFPNYSSELNVNALELDDSALYLCASSSYTGELFFGEGSRLTVL.

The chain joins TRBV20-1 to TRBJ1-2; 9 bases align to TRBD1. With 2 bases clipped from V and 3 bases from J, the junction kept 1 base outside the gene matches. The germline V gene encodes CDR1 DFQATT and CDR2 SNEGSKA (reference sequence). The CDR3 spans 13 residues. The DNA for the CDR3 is TGCAGTGCTAGAAGGACAGGGGACTATGGCTACACCTTC. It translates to CSARRTGDYGYTF.

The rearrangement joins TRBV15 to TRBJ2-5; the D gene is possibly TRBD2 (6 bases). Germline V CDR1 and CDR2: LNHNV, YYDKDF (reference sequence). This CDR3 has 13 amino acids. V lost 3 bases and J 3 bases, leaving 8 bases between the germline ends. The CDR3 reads CATSSRGKETQYF. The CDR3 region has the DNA TGTGCCACCAGCAGCCGGGGGAAAGAGACCCAGTACTTC.

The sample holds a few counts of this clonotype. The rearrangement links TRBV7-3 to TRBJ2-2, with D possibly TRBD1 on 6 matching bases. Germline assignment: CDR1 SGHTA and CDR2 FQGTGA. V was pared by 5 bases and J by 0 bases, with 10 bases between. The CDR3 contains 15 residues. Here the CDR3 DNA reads TGTGCCAGCAGCCGGGACACCTCGAACACCGGGGAGCTGTTTTTT. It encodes CASSRDTSNTGELFF.

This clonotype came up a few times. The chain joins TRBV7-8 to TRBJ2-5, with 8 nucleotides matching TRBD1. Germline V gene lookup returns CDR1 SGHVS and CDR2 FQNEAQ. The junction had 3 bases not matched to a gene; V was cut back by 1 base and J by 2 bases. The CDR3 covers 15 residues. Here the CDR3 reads CASSLVGTGQETQYF. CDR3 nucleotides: TGTGCCAGCAGCTTAGTAGGGACAGGACAAGAGACCCAGTACTTC.

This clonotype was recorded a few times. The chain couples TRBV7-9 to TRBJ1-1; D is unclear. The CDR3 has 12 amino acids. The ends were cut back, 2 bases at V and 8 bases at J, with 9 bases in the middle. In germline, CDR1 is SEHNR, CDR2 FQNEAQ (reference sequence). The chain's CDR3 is CASSLRAGEAFF. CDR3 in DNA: TGTGCCAGCAGCTTAAGGGCGGGAGAAGCTTTCTTT.

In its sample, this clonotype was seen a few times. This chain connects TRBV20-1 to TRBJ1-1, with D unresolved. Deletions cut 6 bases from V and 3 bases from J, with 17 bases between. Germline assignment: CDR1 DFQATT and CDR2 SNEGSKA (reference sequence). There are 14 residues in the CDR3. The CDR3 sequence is CSAQREAWDTEAFF. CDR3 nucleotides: TGCAGTGCCCAGAGGGAGGCGTGGGACACTGAAGCTTTCTTT.